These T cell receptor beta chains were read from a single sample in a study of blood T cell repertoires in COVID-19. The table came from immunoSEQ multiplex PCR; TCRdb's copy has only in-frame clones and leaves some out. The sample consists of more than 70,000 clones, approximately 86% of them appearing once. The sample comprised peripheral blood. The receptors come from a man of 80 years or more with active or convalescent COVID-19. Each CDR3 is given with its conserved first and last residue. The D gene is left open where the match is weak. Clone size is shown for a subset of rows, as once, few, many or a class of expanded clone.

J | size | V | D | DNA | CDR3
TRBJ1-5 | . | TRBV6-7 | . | TGTGCCAGCAGTTACCGACAGGTCCGAGAGGATCAGCCCCAGCATTTT | CASSYRQVREDQPQHF
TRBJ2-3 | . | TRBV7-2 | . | TGTGCCAGCAGCTTAGTCAGGGCTGGGGATACGCAGTATTTT | CASSLVRAGDTQYF
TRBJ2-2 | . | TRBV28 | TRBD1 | TGTGCCAGCAGTTTAGTTGGGACAGGGGTTACCGGGGAGCTGTTTTTT | CASSLVGTGVTGELFF
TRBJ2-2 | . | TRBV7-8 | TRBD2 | TGTGCCAGCAGCTTAGAAGGTCCTAGCGGTAACACCGGGGAGCTGTTTTTT | CASSLEGPSGNTGELFF
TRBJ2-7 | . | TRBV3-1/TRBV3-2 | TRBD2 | TGTGCCAGCAGCCCCTCCGGGAGGGGGACTAGGCACGAGCAGTACTTC | CASSPSGRGTRHEQYF
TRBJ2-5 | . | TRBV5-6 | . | TGTGCCAGCAGCTTGGGACTAGGGACTTACCAAGAGACCCAGTACTTC | CASSLGLGTYQETQYF
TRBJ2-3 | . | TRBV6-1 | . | TGTGCCAGCAGTGAAGAATACACAGATACGCAGTATTTT | CASSEEYTDTQYF
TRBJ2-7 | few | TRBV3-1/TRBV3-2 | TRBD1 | TGTGCCAGCAGCGACCGGGACAGGGGCCACGAGCAGTACTTC | CASSDRDRGHEQYF
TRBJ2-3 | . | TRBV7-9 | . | TGTGCCAGCAGCTTCGGACTAAATTCCGATACGCAGTATTTT | CASSFGLNSDTQYF
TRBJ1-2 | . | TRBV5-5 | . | TGTGCCAGCAGCAAATACAGGGTGACTAACTATGGCTACACCTTC | CASSKYRVTNYGYTF
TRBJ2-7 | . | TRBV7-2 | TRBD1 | TGTGCCAGCAGTTCTTACCAGGGGGCTTACGAGCAGTACTTC | CASSSYQGAYEQYF
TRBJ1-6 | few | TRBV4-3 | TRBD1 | TGCGCCAGCAGCCAGACTGGACAGGCTAATTCACCCCTCCACTTT | CASSQTGQANSPLHF
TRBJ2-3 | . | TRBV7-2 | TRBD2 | TGTGCCAGCAGCCGCGATCCCGGGGGGGTACGGGATACGCAGTATTTT | CASSRDPGGVRDTQYF
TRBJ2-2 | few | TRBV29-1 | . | TGCAGCGTTGAAGGCCGACAGGGACTGGACACCGGGGAGCTGTTTTTT | CSVEGRQGLDTGELFF
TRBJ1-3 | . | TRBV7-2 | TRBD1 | TGTGCCAGCAGCTTTGACCGGGACAGGGCCTACTCTGGAAACACCATATATTTT | CASSFDRDRAYSGNTIYF
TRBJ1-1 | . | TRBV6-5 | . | TGTGCCAGCAGTTATGTGGGGGCAACGAACACTGAAGCTTTCTTT | CASSYVGATNTEAFF
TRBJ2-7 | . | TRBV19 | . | TGTGCCAGTAGTATGTCTTTATTGAGCTACGAGCAGTACTTC | CASSMSLLSYEQYF
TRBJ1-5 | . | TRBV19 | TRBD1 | TGTGCCAGTAGTATAAGAGACAGGGGCGGACAGCCCCAGCATTTT | CASSIRDRGGQPQHF
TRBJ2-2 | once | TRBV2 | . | TGTGCCAGCAGCTTCCAGACAGGGAACACCGGGGAGCTGTTTTTT | CASSFQTGNTGELFF
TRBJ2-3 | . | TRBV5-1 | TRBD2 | TGCGCCAGCAACCCCCCCGGAGCGGGAAGCACAGATACGCAGTATTTT | CASNPPGAGSTDTQYF
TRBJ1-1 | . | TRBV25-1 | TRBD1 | TGTGCCACTTCAACAGGGGTAGCTGAAGCTTTCTTT | CATSTGVAEAFF
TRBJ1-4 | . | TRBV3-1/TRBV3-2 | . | TGTGCCAGCAGCCCCGAGGAACCCTACCATAATGAAAAACTGTTTTTT | CASSPEEPYHNEKLFF
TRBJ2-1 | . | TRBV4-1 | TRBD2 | TGCGCCAGCAGCCAAGATGGATCTTGGACTAGCGGCGTCTACAATGAGCAGTTCTTC | CASSQDGSWTSGVYNEQFF
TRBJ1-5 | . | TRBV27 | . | TGTGCCAGCAGCCAGGGTCAGGGGCAGCCCCAGCATTTT | CASSQGQGQPQHF
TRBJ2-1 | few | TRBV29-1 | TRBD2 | TGCAGCGTTGAAGATAGCGGGGCCCTCCGACAGTTCTTC | CSVEDSGALRQFF
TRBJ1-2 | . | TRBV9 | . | TGTGCCAGCAGCGTAGGTCGACGGGGGGATGGCTACACCTTC | CASSVGRRGDGYTF
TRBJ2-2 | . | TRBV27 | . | TGTGCCAGCAGGGCCCAGGCGGGGTACACCGGGGAGCTGTTTTTT | CASRAQAGYTGELFF
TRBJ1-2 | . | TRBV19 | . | TGTGCCAGTAGTATGCTCGTGGCAGACTATGGCTACACCTTC | CASSMLVADYGYTF
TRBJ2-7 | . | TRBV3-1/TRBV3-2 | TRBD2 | TGTGCCAGCAGTCAGGGACTAGCGGGATACGAGCAGTACTTC | CASSQGLAGYEQYF
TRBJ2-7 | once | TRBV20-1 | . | TGCAGTGCTACGCAGGGGAACGAGCAGTACTTC | CSATQGNEQYF
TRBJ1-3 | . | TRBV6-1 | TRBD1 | TGTGCCAGCAGTGGGACAGGGACCTTCAGCTCTGGAAACACCATATATTTT | CASSGTGTFSSGNTIYF
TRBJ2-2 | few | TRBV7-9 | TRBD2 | TGTGCCAGCAGCTTAAGCGGGAGAATCTTCACCGGGGAGCTGTTTTTT | CASSLSGRIFTGELFF
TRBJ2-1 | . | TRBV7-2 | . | TGTGCCAGCAGCTCCCCCCAGCGGCGTCCCTACAATGAGCAGTTCTTC | CASSSPQRRPYNEQFF
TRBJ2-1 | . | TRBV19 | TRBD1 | TGTGCCAGTAGGTGGCAGGGGGCAATCGATGAGCAGTTCTTC | CASRWQGAIDEQFF
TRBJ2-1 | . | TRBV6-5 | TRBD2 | TGTGCCAGCAGTATCCTAGCGGGACCCCTCAATGAGCAGTTCTTC | CASSILAGPLNEQFF
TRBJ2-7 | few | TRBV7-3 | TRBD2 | TGTGCCAGCAGCCCCTCTAGCGGACCTTACGAGCAGTACTTC | CASSPSSGPYEQYF
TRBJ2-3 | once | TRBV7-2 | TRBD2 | TGTGCCAGCAGCTTAGGCGGGACTAGCGGCACAGATACGCAGTATTTT | CASSLGGTSGTDTQYF
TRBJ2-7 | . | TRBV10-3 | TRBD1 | TGTGCCACCGCAGACAGGGGGCCTCGATACGAGCAGTACTTC | CATADRGPRYEQYF
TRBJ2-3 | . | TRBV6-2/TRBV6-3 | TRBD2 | TGTGCCAGCAGTTACCCTATAGCGGGAGGGCCCTCCGATACGCAGTATTTT | CASSYPIAGGPSDTQYF
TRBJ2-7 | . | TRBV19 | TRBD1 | TGTGCCAGTAGTATAGGGACAGGGATCTCCTACGAGCAGTACTTC | CASSIGTGISYEQYF
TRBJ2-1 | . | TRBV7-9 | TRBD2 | TGTGCCAGCAGCTCGGAACTAGCGGGAGTCAATGAGCAGTTCTTC | CASSSELAGVNEQFF
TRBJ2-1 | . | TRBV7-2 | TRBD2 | TGTGCCAGCAGCTTAGGGACTAGCGGGAGGGGGAATGAGCAGTTCTTC | CASSLGTSGRGNEQFF
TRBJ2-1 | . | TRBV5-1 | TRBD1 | TGCGCCAGCAGCTCCTCCGGGACAGGGGTCGGGGAGCAGTTCTTC | CASSSSGTGVGEQFF
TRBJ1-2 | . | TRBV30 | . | TGTGCCTGGAGCCGACTGGGGGACTCGGCTGACGGCTACACCTTC | CAWSRLGDSADGYTF
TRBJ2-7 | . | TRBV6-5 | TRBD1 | TGTGCCAGCAGTCGGACAGGGGTAGGCGCCTACGAGCAGTACTTC | CASSRTGVGAYEQYF
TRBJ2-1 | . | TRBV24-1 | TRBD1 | TGTGCCACCAGTGAGGCCGGGACAGGGGCGTACAATGAGCAGTTCTTC | CATSEAGTGAYNEQFF
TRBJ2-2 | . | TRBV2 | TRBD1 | TGTGCCAGCAGTGGACAGGGCGCCGGGGAGCTGTTTTTT | CASSGQGAGELFF
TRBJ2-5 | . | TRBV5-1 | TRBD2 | TGCGCCAGCAGCTTGTCTCCAGCGGGAGGGGCGCAAGAGACCCAGTACTTC | CASSLSPAGGAQETQYF
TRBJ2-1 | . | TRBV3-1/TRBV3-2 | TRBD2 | TGTGCCAGCAGCCAAGATAGGACTGGGGGGGACAATGAGCAGTTCTTC | CASSQDRTGGDNEQFF
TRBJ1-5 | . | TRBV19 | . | TGTGCCAGTAGTCGGGCAGGGAGGTTCCAGCCCCAGCATTTT | CASSRAGRFQPQHF
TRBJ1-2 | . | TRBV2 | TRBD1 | TGTGCCAGCAGCTTATTGGGACAGACCTATGGCTACACCTTC | CASSLLGQTYGYTF
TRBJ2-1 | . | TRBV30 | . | TGTGCCTGGAGTCGTGCCACAGGAGAGCAGTTCTTC | CAWSRATGEQFF
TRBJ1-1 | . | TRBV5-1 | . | TGCGCCAGCAGCTTGGGTAGGGGCACTATGAACACTGAAGCTTTCTTT | CASSLGRGTMNTEAFF